These 21 T cell receptor beta chains were sequenced from one sample in a study of cytomegalovirus exposure and HLA in healthy donors. The PCR contained 60 Vbeta and 13 Jbeta primers. Produced via immunoSEQ multiplex PCR; TCRdb's table is partial and in-frame only. The table shows 99,000 or so clones, with over 65% occurring only once. Sequenced sample: PBMCs. Receptors were obtained from a man aged 40-49 years in good health and CMV-seropositive.

This clone appeared a few times. The chain combines TRBV2 with TRBJ1-1, with TRBD1 identical over 10 bases. The germline gives CDR1 SNHLY, CDR2 FYNNEI. The CDR3 loop spans 14 amino acids. V lost 6 bases and J lost 6; bases outside the gene matches: 7. CDR3 nucleotides: TGTGCCAGCAGACTGACAGGGGGCGTCCCTGAAGCTTTCTTT. Translating it yields CASRLTGGVPEAFF.

This rearrangement joins TRBV7-3 to TRBJ2-5; 12 bases fit TRBD1. The CDR3 has 15 amino acids. Germline loops: CDR1 SGHTA, CDR2 FQGTGA. V was pared by 5 bases and J by 5 bases, with 6 bases of the junction left unmatched. CDR3 in amino acids: CASSVGTGGLETQYF. CDR3 bases: TGTGCCAGCAGCGTCGGGACAGGGGGCTTGGAGACCCAGTACTTC.

This chain connects TRBV6-6 to TRBJ1-2; D gene ambiguous. V lost 6 bases and J lost 4, with 9 bases in between. Germline CDR1 is MNHNY and CDR2 is SVGAGI (reference sequence). CDR3 length: 12 residues. Here the CDR3 DNA reads TGTGCCAGCAGCATGACACCCTATGGCTACACCTTC. It codes for CASSMTPYGYTF.

V is TRBV7-2 and J is TRBJ1-1; a weak D match, TRBD1 (5 bases). Looked up from germline, CDR1 is SGHTA and CDR2 is FQGNSA. The ends were cut back, 3 bases at V and 6 bases at J, with 20 bases in the middle. The CDR3 has 16 residues. The CDR3 nucleotides read TGTGCCAGCAGCTTCCCACCCAGGGATTGGAGCGCTGAAGCTTTCTTT. It translates to CASSFPPRDWSAEAFF.

The chain employs TRBV13 and TRBJ1-4, with 7 bases matching TRBD1. Germline CDR1 is PRHDT and CDR2 is FYEKMQ (reference sequence). After removal of 6 bases from V and 5 bases from J, the junction contained 9 bases not matched to a gene. CDR3 length: 15 residues. In nucleotides, the CDR3 is TGTGCCAGCAGAGTCGGCGGGACAGCAAATGAAAAACTGTTTTTT. Translated, it gives CASRVGGTANEKLFF.

This clone occurred a few times. This chain joins TRBV9 and TRBJ1-4, with TRBD1 as a possible D gene (5 bases). Germline V gene data show CDR1 as SGDLS and CDR2 as YYNGEE. The CDR3 has 16 amino acids. V was cut by 0 bases and J by 6 bases, with 15 bases left in between. The CDR3 sequence: CASSVGGGEGYEKLFF. CDR3 in DNA: TGTGCCAGCAGCGTAGGGGGAGGGGAGGGTTATGAAAAACTGTTTTTT.

The V call is TRBV10-2, the J call TRBJ1-4; unclear D gene. Germline CDR1 reads WSHSY; CDR2 reads SAAADI. This CDR3 comprises 15 residues. V lost 8 bases and J 3 bases, leaving 16 bases between the germline ends. The DNA of the CDR3 is TGCGCCAGCTGGCCCCGGTTGCAGGCTAATGAAAAACTGTTTTTT. Its translation is CASWPRLQANEKLFF.

J is TRBJ2-1 and V is TRBV4-3; 9 nucleotides match TRBD2. The germline V gene encodes CDR1 LGHNA and CDR2 YSLEER. Trimming cost V 0 bases and J 0 bases; bases outside gene matches: 0. The CDR3 extends over 16 amino acids. CDR3 bases: TGCGCCAGCAGCCAAGATAGCGGGAGCTCCTACAATGAGCAGTTCTTC. It codes for CASSQDSGSSYNEQFF.

This clone appeared a single time. This sequence joins TRBV5-6 and TRBJ1-2, with TRBD1 matching over 7 bases. Looked up from germline, CDR1 is SGHDT and CDR2 is YYEEEE. Losses at the gene ends were 2 bases for V and 6 bases for J; bases not matched to a gene: 4. CDR3 length equals 13 residues. The CDR3 nucleotides read TGTGCCAGCAGCTTTAACAGGGGACATGGCTACACCTTC. The encoded protein is CASSFNRGHGYTF.

This chain links TRBV5-1 with TRBJ2-7, with 13 bases aligning to TRBD2. The CDR3 is made up of 15 amino acids. Germline V gene sequence: CDR1 SGHRS, CDR2 YFSETQ. V shed 4 bases, J shed 3 bases, and the junction held 4 bases outside the gene matches. The CDR3 is CASSARTSGSYEQYF. CDR3 sequence (DNA): TGCGCCAGCAGCGCTAGGACTAGCGGGAGCTACGAGCAGTACTTC.

This clone occurred once. The chain uses TRBV9 and TRBJ2-6, with 8 positions matching TRBD1. Germline V gene sequence: CDR1 SGDLS, CDR2 YYNGEE. Trimming cost V 4 bases and J 4 bases; bases outside gene matches: 4. The CDR3 is 15 amino acids. CDR3 coding DNA: TGTGCCAGCAGCCTCAGGGGGCAAGGGGCCAACGTCCTGACTTTC. It translates to CASSLRGQGANVLTF. Using reference TRBV9 and TRBJ2-6 for the parts outside the CDR3, the full variable domain is DSGVTQTPKHLITATGQRVTLRCSPRSGDLSVYWYQQSLDQGLQFLIQYYNGEERAKGNILERFSAQQFPDLHSELNLSSLELGDSALYFCASSLRGQGANVLTFGAGSRLTVL.

This clone has a handful of counts. This chain uses TRBV29-1 with TRBJ1-1; D remains unclear. From germline, CDR1 is SQVTM and CDR2 ANQGSEA. Trimming removed 7 bases at V and 4 bases at J, with 16 bases between. This CDR3 has 13 residues. The DNA for the CDR3 is TGCAGCGCTGGGAGCGGGGAGGGCACTGAAGCTTTCTTT. This encodes CSAGSGEGTEAFF.

This sequence joins TRBV12-5 and TRBJ1-1, with a tentative D call TRBD1 (6 bases). V was pared by 1 base and J by 7 bases, with 13 bases between. Germline values: CDR1 LGHNT, CDR2 FRNRAP. This CDR3 is 14 amino acids long. CDR3 sequence (DNA): TGTGCTAGTGGTTTGGAACAGGGATTTGATGAAGCTTTCTTT. Protein product: CASGLEQGFDEAFF.

This CDR3 is CASSLYWTGGMNTEAFF. The CDR3 nucleotides read TGTGCCAGCAGTTTATATTGGACAGGGGGTATGAACACTGAAGCTTTCTTT. This chain links TRBV27 with TRBJ1-1; 10 bases map to TRBD1. J lost 0 bases, V lost 1 base, and 5 bases had no gene match. Germline assignment: CDR1 MNHEY and CDR2 SMNVEV (reference sequence). The CDR3 runs to 17 residues.

The V and J genes are TRBV6-1 and TRBJ1-1; 7 nucleotides agree with TRBD1. The V gene end was trimmed by 5 bases and the J gene end by 1 base; junction bases not matched to a gene: 4. The germline CDR1 and CDR2 sequences are MNHNS and SASEGT. The CDR3 is made up of 14 amino acids. CDR3 amino acids: CASSFRQGNTEAFF. The CDR3 bases are TGTGCCAGCAGTTTCCGACAGGGGAACACTGAAGCTTTCTTT.

The chain links TRBV18 to TRBJ1-6; D is ambiguous. Per the germline V gene, CDR1 is KGHSH and CDR2 is LQKENI. This CDR3 comprises 16 residues. V shed 5 bases and J shed 10 bases, with 21 bases lying between them. The chain's CDR3 is CASSSPREGIVSPLHF. The CDR3 nucleotides are TGTGCCAGCTCATCCCCTCGGGAAGGGATTGTATCACCCCTCCACTTT.

The chain has TRBV21-1 and TRBJ1-4; TRBD1, as called in the table, went unchecked against the DNA. TRBV21-1 is a pseudogene locus. The CDR3 runs to 18 residues. CDR3 residues: CASSNGPRDRSTNEKLFF. CDR3 coding DNA: TGTGCCAGCAGCAATGGGCCCCGGGACAGATCAACTAATGAAAAACTGTTTTTT.

The V call is TRBV7-8, the J call TRBJ2-1; D is possibly TRBD2 (6 bases). CDR1 is SGHVS and CDR2 is FQNEAQ in the germline V gene. CDR3 length: 15 residues. V was clipped by 4 bases and J by 8 bases, with 18 bases between them. Here the CDR3 DNA reads TGTGCCAGCAGCTCAGTAGGGAGGAGTTTGGATGAGCAGTTCTTC. It yields the protein CASSSVGRSLDEQFF.

V gene TRBV7-6 combines with J gene TRBJ1-3; D uncertain. This CDR3 spans 17 amino acids. Germline V CDR1 and CDR2: SGHVS, FNYEAQ. V was trimmed by 5 bases and J by 5 bases, leaving 22 bases between them. DNA for the CDR3: TGTGCCAGCAGCCAACTATACTTCTCCTCCCGGAGAAACACCATATATTTT. Translating it yields CASSQLYFSSRRNTIYF.

This chain joins TRBV30 and TRBJ2-3; 9 bases fit TRBD1. The V gene end was trimmed by 2 bases and the J gene end by 4 bases; junction bases not matched to a gene: 7. The CDR3 is 15 residues long. Germline-derived CDR1 and CDR2 are GTSNPN and SVGIG (reference sequence). CDR3 coding DNA: TGTGCCTGGAGTTGGGGACAGGGAGGGGCAGATACGCAGTATTTT. Residues: CAWSWGQGGADTQYF.

This clone occurred once. The genes are TRBV7-9 and TRBJ1-3; D is uncertain. Trimming stripped 0 bases from V and 4 bases from J, with 13 bases between. Germline loops: CDR1 SEHNR, CDR2 FQNEAQ (reference sequence). This CDR3 has 16 residues. The CDR3 protein is CASSLAAGGGGNTIYF. The CDR3 DNA reads as TGTGCCAGCAGCTTAGCGGCGGGAGGAGGAGGAAACACCATATATTTT.